A single sample gave rise to the 23 T cell receptor beta chains below, sequenced in a study of vaccination and CD4 T cells after COVID-19. As for treatment: roughly ten-day PBMC culture with coronavirus spike peptide pools or control peptides (ViraFEST assay). These TCRs are of unknown antigen specificity. The assay that was used to sequence DNA from cultured CD4+ T cells was the Oncomine TCR Beta short-read assay. TCRdb processed the PCR reads anew with MiXCR; each CDR3 protein has one entry. The sample yields roughly 9,000 distinct CDR3 sequences, around half seen once. The sample taken for sequencing was CD4+ T cells from blood, cultured in vitro. The source of these receptors is a human donor who had recovered from COVID-19.

J is TRBJ2-3 and V is TRBV7-9; D is perhaps TRBD2 (5 bases). V was trimmed by 9 bases and J by 0 bases, leaving 16 bases between them. Germline CDR1 is SEHNR and CDR2 is FQNEAQ (reference sequence). This CDR3 contains 15 residues. Written as DNA, the CDR3 is TGTGCCAGTACCGAGGGCGTTGGGAGCACAGATACGCAGTATTTT. Protein product: CASTEGVGSTDTQYF.

In DNA, the CDR3 is TGTGCCAGCAGTTTAGAGACAGGGATCTACGAGCAGTACTTC. It codes for CASSLETGIYEQYF. V and J are TRBV28 and TRBJ2-7; the match to TRBD1 covers 7 bases. Germline V gives CDR1 MDHEN, CDR2 SYDVKM. V lost 2 bases, J lost 3 bases, and 4 bases stayed unmatched. The CDR3 covers 14 residues.

This clonotype has a handful of counts. This chain joins TRBV7-9 and TRBJ1-6; D is possibly TRBD1 (5 bases). The CDR3 has 15 residues. CDR1 and CDR2 (germline): SEHNR, FQNEAQ (reference sequence). V was cut by 3 bases and J by 7 bases, with 13 bases left in between. As DNA, the CDR3 is TGTGCCAGCAGCTTGGGGACCCCCTCCAATTCACCCCTCCACTTT. Protein product: CASSLGTPSNSPLHF.

This clonotype showed up just a few times. The rearrangement links TRBV20-1 to TRBJ1-6; D remains ambiguous. Per germline, CDR1 DFQATT and CDR2 SNEGSKA (reference sequence). V lost 3 bases to trimming and J lost 6 bases, with 6 bases between them. There are 12 residues in the CDR3. CDR3: CSASDVNSPLHF. The CDR3 bases are TGCAGTGCTAGTGATGTTAATTCACCCCTCCACTTT.

To note about this clonotype: A junction boundary mismatches the germline segment, possibly from a read error. The rearrangement joins TRBV7-2 to TRBJ2-5; the match to TRBD1 covers 7 bases. CDR1 is SGHTA and CDR2 is FQGNSA in the germline V gene. The CDR3 has 15 residues. CDR3 loop: CASNLQGTAGETQYF. CDR3 DNA sequence: TGTGCCAGCAACTTACAGGGGACCGCAGGAGAGACCCAGTACTTC. Combining the CDR3 with reference TRBV7-2 and TRBJ2-5 gives the whole variable domain GAGVSQSPSNKVTEKGKDVELRCDPISGHTALYWYRQSLGQGLEFLIYFQGNSAPDKSGLPSDRFSAERTGGSVSTLTIQRTQQEDSAVYLCASNLQGTAGETQYFGPGTRLLVL.

The rearrangement joins TRBV30 to TRBJ1-6, with D hard to call. This CDR3 is 13 amino acids long. Trimming removed 8 bases at V and 4 bases at J, with 12 bases between. Germline V gene lookup returns CDR1 GTSNPN and CDR2 SVGIG (reference sequence). The CDR3 loop reads CAVMGMYNSPLHF. Here the CDR3 DNA reads TGTGCCGTGATGGGGATGTATAATTCACCCCTCCACTTT.

The chain has TRBV19 and TRBJ1-6; the D is unclear. The V end was cut by 7 bases, the J end by 0 bases, with 7 bases between. This CDR3 has 14 residues. Germline V gene sequence: CDR1 LNHDA, CDR2 SQIVND (reference sequence). The CDR3 region is CASTASSYNSPLHF. CDR3 DNA sequence: TGTGCCAGTACGGCGAGCTCCTATAATTCACCCCTCCACTTT.

This chain uses TRBV11-2 with TRBJ1-4; D not resolved. The CDR3 length is 16 residues. Germline values: CDR1 SGHAT, CDR2 FQNNGV. Trimming left V 6 bases short and J 7 bases short, with 21 bases between. CDR3 in amino acids: CASSYAWTTSGEKLFF. In nucleotides, the CDR3 is TGTGCCAGCAGTTACGCATGGACCACCTCGGGTGAAAAACTGTTTTTT.

The gene calls are TRBV10-1 and TRBJ1-4, with D unresolved. The germline V and J ends were trimmed by 8 bases and 5 bases, with 15 bases remaining between them. This CDR3 has 14 amino acids. Germline CDR1 and CDR2: WNHNN and SYGVQD (reference sequence). CDR3 DNA: TGCGCCAGCGGTCTCCGGACGGTCAATGAAAAACTGTTTTTT. It codes for CASGLRTVNEKLFF.

V is TRBV6-4 and J is TRBJ2-7; 10 nucleotides align to TRBD1. The germline gives CDR1 MRHNA, CDR2 SNTAGT. The CDR3 covers 13 residues. J was trimmed by 6 bases and V by 8 bases; bases with no gene match: 7. This chain's CDR3 is CASARDRGFEQYF. CDR3 nucleotides: TGTGCCAGCGCCCGGGACAGGGGTTTCGAGCAGTACTTC.

The chain recombines TRBV11-2 with TRBJ2-1; D remains unclear. CDR1 SGHAT and CDR2 FQNNGV come from the germline V gene. CDR3 length equals 13 residues. V lost 5 bases and J lost 10, with 15 bases in between. CDR3 DNA sequence: TGTGCCAGCAGCGCCAGCGAACGGCGGGAGCAGTTCTTC. This sequence encodes CASSASERREQFF.

The V and J genes are TRBV27 and TRBJ2-7; D gene unclear. The V gene's germline CDR1 is MNHEY and CDR2 SMNVEV (reference sequence). V lost 6 bases, J lost 0 bases, and 12 bases lay in between. This CDR3 is built from 14 residues. The CDR3 DNA reads as TGTGCCAGCAGCAAAACGTTTAGCTCCTACGAGCAGTACTTC. As protein: CASSKTFSSYEQYF.

This clonotype occurred a few times. The chain joins TRBV20-1 to TRBJ1-5, with unresolved D. V was trimmed by 4 bases and J by 4 bases, leaving 11 bases between them. CDR3 length: 13 amino acids. Germline CDR1 reads DFQATT; CDR2 reads SNEGSKA (reference sequence). This CDR3 reads CSAIRTVNQPQHF. Written as DNA, the CDR3 is TGCAGTGCTATCCGGACGGTTAATCAGCCCCAGCATTTT.

The rearrangement links TRBV10-3 to TRBJ1-1; no clear D. V lost 3 bases to trimming and J lost 1 base, with 3 bases between them. Germline lookup yields CDR1 ENHRY and CDR2 SYGVKD. The CDR3 has 12 residues. CDR3 protein: CAISEQNTEAFF. CDR3 DNA sequence: TGTGCCATCAGTGAACAGAACACTGAAGCTTTCTTT.

Sample share makes this clonotype medium-sized. The CDR3 protein is CASRGGGDSPLHF. The CDR3 DNA sequence: TGTGCCAGCAGGGGGGGGGGAGATTCACCCCTCCACTTT. The chain uses TRBV2 and TRBJ1-6, with D tentatively TRBD1 (5 bases). Trimming shortened V by 6 bases and J by 8 bases, and 11 bases separated the two germline ends. The CDR3 has 13 residues. Germline V gene lookup returns CDR1 SNHLY and CDR2 FYNNEI.

This clonotype showed up just a few times. This chain uses TRBV6-1 with TRBJ2-3, with TRBD2 matching 13 bases. With V trimmed by 6 bases and J by 2 bases, 2 bases remained unmatched. The CDR3 consists of 15 residues. Germline assignment: CDR1 MNHNS and CDR2 SASEGT. Here the CDR3 DNA reads TGTGCCAGCAGACTAGCGGGAGGGCCCACAGATACGCAGTATTTT. Its protein product is CASRLAGGPTDTQYF.

The rearrangement uses TRBV12-3 or TRBV12-4 and TRBJ1-6, with D unclear. The CDR3 loop spans 14 amino acids. Trimming removed 3 bases from V and 7 bases from J, with 10 bases in between. CDR3: CASSLGRPNSPLHF. In DNA form, the CDR3 reads TGTGCCAGCAGTTTGGGTCGGCCGAATTCACCCCTCCACTTT.

This clonotype was found once. This chain joins TRBV11-3 and TRBJ1-1; a weak D match, TRBD1 (6 bases). The CDR3 runs to 13 residues. Trimming stripped 3 bases from V and 4 bases from J, with 9 bases between. CDR1 and CDR2 (germline): SGHNT, YENEEA. This CDR3 is CASSFRGGTEAFF. In nucleotides, the CDR3 is TGTGCCAGCAGCTTCAGGGGTGGCACTGAAGCTTTCTTT.

This clonotype was seen just once. The chain joins TRBV20-1 to TRBJ2-7; 10 nucleotides align to TRBD1. Per germline, CDR1 DFQATT and CDR2 SNEGSKA (reference sequence). The CDR3 is 13 residues long. The junction had 7 bases not matched to a gene; V was cut back by 6 bases and J by 5 bases. CDR3 nucleotide sequence: TGCAGTGCACCAGACAGGGGGCGTAACGAGCAGTACTTC. It codes for CSAPDRGRNEQYF.

V gene TRBV7-2 combines with J gene TRBJ2-7; D is tentatively TRBD1 or TRBD2 (5 bases each). Trimming shortened V by 5 bases and J by 1 base, and 15 bases separated the two germline ends. This CDR3 region has 15 residues. Per the germline V gene, CDR1 is SGHTA and CDR2 is FQGNSA. The CDR3 reads CASSARRDESYEQYF. The CDR3 DNA reads as TGTGCCAGCAGCGCGAGACGGGACGAGTCCTACGAGCAGTACTTC.

The V and J genes are TRBV6-2 or TRBV6-3 and TRBJ1-1; D perhaps matches TRBD1 (6 bases). V lost 0 bases, J lost 3 bases, and 14 bases lay in between. There are 16 residues in the CDR3. Germline V gives CDR1 MNHEY, CDR2 SVGEGT. For the CDR3, the DNA is TGTGCCAGCAGTTACTCCTCGCGGGGGGCGGACACTGAAGCTTTCTTT. The encoded protein is CASSYSSRGADTEAFF.

The chain has TRBV20-1 and TRBJ2-1, with 9 bases fitting TRBD2. Germline-derived CDR1 and CDR2 are DFQATT and SNEGSKA (reference sequence). This CDR3 is 14 amino acids long. V was pared by 1 base and J by 9 bases, with 7 bases of the junction left unmatched. The chain's CDR3 is CSARAAGGTGEQFF. DNA of the CDR3: TGCAGTGCTAGAGCAGCGGGGGGAACGGGTGAGCAGTTCTTC.

The CDR3 is CASSPTGTGLYEQYF. DNA for the CDR3: TGTGCCAGTAGTCCAACCGGGACAGGACTATACGAGCAGTACTTC. This chain uses TRBV19 with TRBJ2-7; 8 bases match TRBD1. Germline CDR1 and CDR2: LNHDA and SQIVND (reference sequence). Trimming at V came to 5 bases and at J to 4 bases, leaving 10 bases not matched to a gene. CDR3 length equals 15 residues. Full variable domain (missing parts from reference TRBV19 and TRBJ2-7): DGGITQSPKYLFRKEGQNVTLSCEQNLNHDAMYWYRQDPGQGLRLIYYSQIVNDFQKGDIAEGYSVSREKKESFPLTVTSAQKNPTAFYLCASSPTGTGLYEQYFGPGTRLTVT.